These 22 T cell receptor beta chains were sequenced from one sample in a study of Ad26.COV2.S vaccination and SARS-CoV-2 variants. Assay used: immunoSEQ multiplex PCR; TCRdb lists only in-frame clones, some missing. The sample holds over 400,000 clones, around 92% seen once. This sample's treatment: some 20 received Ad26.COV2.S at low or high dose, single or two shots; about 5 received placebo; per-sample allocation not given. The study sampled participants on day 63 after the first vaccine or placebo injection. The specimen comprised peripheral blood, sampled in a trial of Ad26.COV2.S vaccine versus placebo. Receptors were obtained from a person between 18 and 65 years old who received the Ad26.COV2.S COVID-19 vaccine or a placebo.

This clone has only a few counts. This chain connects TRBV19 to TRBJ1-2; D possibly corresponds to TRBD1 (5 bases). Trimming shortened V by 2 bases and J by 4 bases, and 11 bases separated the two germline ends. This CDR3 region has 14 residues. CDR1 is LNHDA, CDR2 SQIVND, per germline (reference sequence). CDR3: CASSIRQNFYGYTF. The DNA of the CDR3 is TGTGCCAGTAGTATACGACAGAATTTCTATGGCTACACCTTC.

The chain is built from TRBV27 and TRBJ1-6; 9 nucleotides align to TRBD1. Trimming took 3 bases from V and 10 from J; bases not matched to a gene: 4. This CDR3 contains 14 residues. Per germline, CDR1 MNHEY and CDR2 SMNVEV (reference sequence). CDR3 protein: CASSFGTGSSPLHF. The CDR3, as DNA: TGTGCCAGCAGTTTTGGGACAGGGAGCTCACCCCTCCACTTT.

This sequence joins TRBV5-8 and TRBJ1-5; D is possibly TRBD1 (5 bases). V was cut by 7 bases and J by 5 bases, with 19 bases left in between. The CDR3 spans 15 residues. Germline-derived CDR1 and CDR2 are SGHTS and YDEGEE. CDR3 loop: CASSLPGTYDQPQHF. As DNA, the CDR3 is TGTGCCAGCTCACTTCCCGGGACCTATGATCAGCCCCAGCATTTT.

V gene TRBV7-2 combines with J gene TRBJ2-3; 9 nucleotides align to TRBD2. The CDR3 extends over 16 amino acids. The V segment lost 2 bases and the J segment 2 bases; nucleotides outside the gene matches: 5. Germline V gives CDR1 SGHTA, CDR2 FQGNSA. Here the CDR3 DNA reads TGTGCCAGCAGCTTATATAGCGGGGGATACACAGATACGCAGTATTTT. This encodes CASSLYSGGYTDTQYF. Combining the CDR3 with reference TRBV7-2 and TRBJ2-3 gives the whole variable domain GAGVSQSPSNKVTEKGKDVELRCDPISGHTALYWYRQSLGQGLEFLIYFQGNSAPDKSGLPSDRFSAERTGGSVSTLTIQRTQQEDSAVYLCASSLYSGGYTDTQYFGPGTRLTVL.

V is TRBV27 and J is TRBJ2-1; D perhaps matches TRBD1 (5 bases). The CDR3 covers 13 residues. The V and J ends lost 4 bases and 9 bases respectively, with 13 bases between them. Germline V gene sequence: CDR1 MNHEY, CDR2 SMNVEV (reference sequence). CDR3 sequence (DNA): TGTGCCAGCAGTTGGCAGGGTATCGGTGAGCAGTTCTTC. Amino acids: CASSWQGIGEQFF.

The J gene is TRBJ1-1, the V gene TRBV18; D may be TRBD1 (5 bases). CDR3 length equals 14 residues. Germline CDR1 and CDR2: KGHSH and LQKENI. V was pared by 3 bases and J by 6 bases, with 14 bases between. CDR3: CASSPQGLGAEAFF. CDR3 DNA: TGTGCCAGCTCACCTCAGGGTTTGGGGGCTGAAGCTTTCTTT.

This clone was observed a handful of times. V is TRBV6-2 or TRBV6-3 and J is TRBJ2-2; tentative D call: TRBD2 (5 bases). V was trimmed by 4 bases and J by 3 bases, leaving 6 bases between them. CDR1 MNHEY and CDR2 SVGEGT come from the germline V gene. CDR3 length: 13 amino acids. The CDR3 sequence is CASSWEYTGELFF. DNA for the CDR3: TGTGCCAGCAGTTGGGAGTACACCGGGGAGCTGTTTTTT.

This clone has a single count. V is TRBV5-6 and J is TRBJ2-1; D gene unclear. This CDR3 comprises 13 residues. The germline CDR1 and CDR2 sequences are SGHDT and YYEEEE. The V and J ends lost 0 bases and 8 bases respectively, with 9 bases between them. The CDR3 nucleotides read TGTGCCAGCAGCTTGGGGTCAGCCCATGAGCAGTTCTTC. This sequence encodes CASSLGSAHEQFF.

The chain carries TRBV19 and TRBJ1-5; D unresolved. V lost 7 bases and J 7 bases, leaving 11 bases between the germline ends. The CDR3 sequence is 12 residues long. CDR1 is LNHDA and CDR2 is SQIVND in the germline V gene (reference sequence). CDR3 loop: CASKEGYQPQHF. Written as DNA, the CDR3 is TGTGCCAGTAAGGAGGGATACCAGCCCCAGCATTTT.

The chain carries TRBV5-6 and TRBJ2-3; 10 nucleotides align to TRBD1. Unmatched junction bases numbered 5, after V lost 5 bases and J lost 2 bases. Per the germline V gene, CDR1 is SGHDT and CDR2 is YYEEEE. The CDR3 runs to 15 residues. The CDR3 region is CASRPGTGATDTQYF. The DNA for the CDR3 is TGTGCCAGCAGACCCGGGACAGGGGCCACAGATACGCAGTATTTT.

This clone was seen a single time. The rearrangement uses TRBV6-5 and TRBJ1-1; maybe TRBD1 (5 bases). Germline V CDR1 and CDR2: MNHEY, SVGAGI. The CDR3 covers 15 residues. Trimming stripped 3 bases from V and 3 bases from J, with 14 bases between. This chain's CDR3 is CASSYWGGGDTEAFF. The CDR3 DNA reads TGTGCCAGCAGTTATTGGGGGGGAGGGGACACTGAAGCTTTCTTT.

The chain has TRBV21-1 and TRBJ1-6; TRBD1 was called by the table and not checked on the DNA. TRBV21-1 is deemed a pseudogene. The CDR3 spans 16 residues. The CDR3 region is CASSTNGQGNNSPLHF. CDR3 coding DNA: TGTGCCAGCAGTACCAACGGACAGGGCAATAATTCACCCCTCCACTTT.

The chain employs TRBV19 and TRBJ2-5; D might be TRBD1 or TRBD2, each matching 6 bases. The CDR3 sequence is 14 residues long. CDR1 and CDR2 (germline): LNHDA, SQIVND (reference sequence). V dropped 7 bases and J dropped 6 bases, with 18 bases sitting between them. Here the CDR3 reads CASNAGGGLKTQYF. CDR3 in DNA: TGTGCCAGTAACGCCGGAGGGGGTTTGAAGACCCAGTACTTC.

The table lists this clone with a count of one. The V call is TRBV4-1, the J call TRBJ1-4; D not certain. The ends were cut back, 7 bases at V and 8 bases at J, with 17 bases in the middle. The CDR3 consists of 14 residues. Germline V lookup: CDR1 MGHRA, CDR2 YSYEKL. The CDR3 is CASTPNGLMEKLFF. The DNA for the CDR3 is TGCGCCAGCACCCCAAACGGTTTGATGGAAAAACTGTTTTTT.

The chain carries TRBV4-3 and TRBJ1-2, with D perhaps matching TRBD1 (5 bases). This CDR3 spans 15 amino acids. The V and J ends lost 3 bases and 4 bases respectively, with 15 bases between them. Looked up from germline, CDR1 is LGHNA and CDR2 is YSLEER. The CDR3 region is CASSQRAGLGYGYTF. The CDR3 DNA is TGCGCCAGCAGCCAGAGGGCAGGGTTGGGCTATGGCTACACCTTC.

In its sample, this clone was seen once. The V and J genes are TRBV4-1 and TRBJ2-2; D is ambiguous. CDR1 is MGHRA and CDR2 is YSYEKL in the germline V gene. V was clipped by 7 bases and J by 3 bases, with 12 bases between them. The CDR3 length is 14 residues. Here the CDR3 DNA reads TGCGCCAGCACTTCGGGCGGAGACACCGGGGAGCTGTTTTTT. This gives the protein CASTSGGDTGELFF.

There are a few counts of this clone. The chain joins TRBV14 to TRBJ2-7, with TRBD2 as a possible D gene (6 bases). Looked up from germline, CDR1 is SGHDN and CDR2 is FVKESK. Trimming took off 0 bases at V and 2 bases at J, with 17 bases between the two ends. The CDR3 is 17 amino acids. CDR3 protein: CASSQDHRGLKTYEQYF. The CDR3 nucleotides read TGTGCCAGCAGCCAAGATCATCGGGGGTTGAAAACCTACGAGCAGTACTTC. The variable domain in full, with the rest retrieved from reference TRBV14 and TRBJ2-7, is EAGVTQFPSHSVIEKGQTVTLRCDPISGHDNLYWYRRVMGKEIKFLLHFVKESKQDESGMPNNRFLAERTGGTYSTLKVQPAELEDSGVYFCASSQDHRGLKTYEQYFGPGTRLTVT.

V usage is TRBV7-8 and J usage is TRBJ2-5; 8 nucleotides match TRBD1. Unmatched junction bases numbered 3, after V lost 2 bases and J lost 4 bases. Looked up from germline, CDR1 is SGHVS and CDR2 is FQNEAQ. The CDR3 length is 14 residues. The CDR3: CASSLRTGSETQYF. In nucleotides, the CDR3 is TGTGCCAGCAGCTTACGGACAGGGTCAGAGACCCAGTACTTC.

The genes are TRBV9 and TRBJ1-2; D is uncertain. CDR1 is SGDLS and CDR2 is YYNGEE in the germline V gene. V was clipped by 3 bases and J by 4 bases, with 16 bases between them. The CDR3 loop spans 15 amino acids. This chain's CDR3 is CASSEDPGHLYGYTF. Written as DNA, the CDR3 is TGTGCCAGCAGCGAAGACCCCGGGCACCTCTATGGCTACACCTTC.

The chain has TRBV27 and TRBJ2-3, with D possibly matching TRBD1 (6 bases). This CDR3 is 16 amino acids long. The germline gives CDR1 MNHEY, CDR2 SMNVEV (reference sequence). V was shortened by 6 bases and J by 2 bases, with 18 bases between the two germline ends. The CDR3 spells CASSPEQGWSTDTQYF. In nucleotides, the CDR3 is TGTGCCAGCAGCCCAGAACAGGGATGGTCCACAGATACGCAGTATTTT.

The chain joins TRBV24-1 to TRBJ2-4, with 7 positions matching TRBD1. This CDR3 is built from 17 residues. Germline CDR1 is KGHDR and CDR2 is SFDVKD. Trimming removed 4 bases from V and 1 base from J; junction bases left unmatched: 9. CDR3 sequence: CATSDPDRTLAKNIQYF. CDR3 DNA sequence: TGTGCCACCAGTGACCCGGACAGGACTTTGGCCAAAAACATTCAGTACTTC.

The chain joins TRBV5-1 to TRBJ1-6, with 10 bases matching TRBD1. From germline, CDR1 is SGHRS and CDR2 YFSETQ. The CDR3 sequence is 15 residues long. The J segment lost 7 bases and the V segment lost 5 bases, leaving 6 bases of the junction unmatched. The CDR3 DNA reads TGCGCCAGCAGTTACGGGACAGGGGACAATTCACCCCTCCACTTT. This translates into CASSYGTGDNSPLHF.